One and the same sample provided the 21 T cell receptor beta chains below, sequenced in a study of technical replicates of blood from a few donors. Profiled with immunoSEQ multiplex PCR; TCRdb holds only in-frame clones, not every one. The repertoire holds approximately 60,000 clones, with around nine tenths as singletons. The sequenced sample consisted of PBMCs. The receptors shown here come from a human donor in good health. Some clones in this sample may be carry-over from other donors' samples.

The chain uses TRBV11-3 and TRBJ2-3; TRBD2 matches 8 bases. The germline gives CDR1 SGHNT, CDR2 YENEEA. The CDR3 loop spans 17 amino acids. After removal of 5 bases from V and 3 bases from J, the junction contained 13 bases not matched to a gene. In DNA form, the CDR3 reads TGTGCCAGCAGCCACGCGGGTTGGCGGGAGGCGACAGATACGCAGTATTTT. This encodes CASSHAGWREATDTQYF.

This chain joins TRBV7-9 and TRBJ1-6; 8 nucleotides align to TRBD1. This CDR3 is built from 15 residues. With 4 bases clipped from V and 5 bases from J, the junction kept 4 bases outside the gene matches. CDR1 and CDR2 from the germline V gene are SEHNR and FQNEAQ (reference sequence). Here the CDR3 reads CASSSWTGNNSPLHF. The DNA for the CDR3 is TGTGCCAGCAGCTCTTGGACAGGGAATAATTCACCCCTCCACTTT. Full variable domain (outside the CDR3, taken from reference TRBV7-9 and TRBJ1-6): DTGVSQNPRHKITKRGQNVTFRCDPISEHNRLYWYRQTLGQGPEFLTYFQNEAQLEKSRLLSDRFSAERPKGSFSTLEIQRTEQGDSAMYLCASSSWTGNNSPLHFGNGTRLTVT.

The rearrangement links TRBV4-1 to TRBJ1-1; D gene ambiguous. V lost 3 bases and J 12 bases, leaving 20 bases between the germline ends. This CDR3 has 14 amino acids. CDR1 and CDR2 from the germline V gene are MGHRA and YSYEKL. The CDR3 loop reads CASSQSPEARGSFF. CDR3 in DNA: TGCGCCAGCAGCCAGAGTCCTGAGGCCCGGGGATCTTTCTTT.

The CDR3 loop is CASKKDGLSTDTQYF. The CDR3 nucleotides read TGTGCCAGCAAAAAGGACGGACTGAGCACAGATACGCAGTATTTT. The genes are TRBV7-8 and TRBJ2-3; D possibly corresponds to TRBD2 (5 bases). Germline V gives CDR1 SGHVS, CDR2 FQNEAQ. The CDR3 contains 15 residues. V lost 7 bases and J lost 0, with 14 bases in between. Complete variable domain (other parts from reference TRBV7-8 and TRBJ2-3): GAGVSQSPRYKVAKRGQDVALRCDPISGHVSLFWYQQALGQGPEFLTYFQNEAQLDKSGLPSDRFFAERPEGSVSTLKIQRTQQEDSAVYLCASKKDGLSTDTQYFGPGTRLTVL.

This clone was counted only a few times. The gene calls are TRBV6-5 and TRBJ1-6; D is perhaps TRBD1 (5 bases). CDR1 and CDR2 (germline): MNHEY, SVGAGI. The CDR3 totals 16 residues. V was cut by 1 base and J by 6 bases, with 13 bases left in between. The CDR3 region has the DNA TGTGCCAGCAGTTACTTTTGGCCAAGGGGTAATTCACCCCTCCACTTT. Protein product: CASSYFWPRGNSPLHF.

The chain has TRBV30 and TRBJ2-5, with 7 bases that match TRBD2. V lost 5 bases and J lost 5; bases outside the gene matches: 11. This CDR3 contains 14 residues. The V gene's germline CDR1 is GTSNPN and CDR2 SVGIG (reference sequence). The CDR3 nucleotides are TGTGCCTGGGCCCCCGGGGGGATAGTGGAGACCCAGTACTTC. Its translation is CAWAPGGIVETQYF.

The gene calls are TRBV5-6 and TRBJ2-7; D is perhaps TRBD2 (5 bases). The CDR3 is made up of 13 amino acids. The V and J ends lost 4 bases and 6 bases respectively, with 14 bases between them. Looked up from germline, CDR1 is SGHDT and CDR2 is YYEEEE. The DNA for the CDR3 is TGTGCCAGCAGCCCGGAGGCAGGCCGCGAGCAGTACTTC. Protein product: CASSPEAGREQYF.

This clone was seen only once. CDR3 DNA sequence: TGTGCCAGCAGCTTCGGGAACACCGGGGAGCTGTTTTTT. Protein: CASSFGNTGELFF. The chain uses TRBV7-3 and TRBJ2-2; the D is unclear. The CDR3 covers 13 residues. V dropped 3 bases and J dropped 1 base, with 3 bases sitting between them. Germline V CDR1 and CDR2: SGHTA, FQGTGA.

V gene TRBV5-1 combines with J gene TRBJ1-1; D gene uncertain. The CDR3 has 14 residues. With 7 bases removed from V and 2 bases from J, the gap between germline ends came to 15 bases. Germline V gene sequence: CDR1 SGHRS, CDR2 YFSETQ. In DNA form, the CDR3 reads TGCGCCAGCGGCCTGAGGGTAGGTAACACTGAAGCTTTCTTT. It translates to CASGLRVGNTEAFF.

The chain joins TRBV5-4 to TRBJ1-1; the D gene is possibly TRBD1 (6 bases). Germline loops: CDR1 SGHNT, CDR2 YYREEE (reference sequence). V was cut by 4 bases and J by 1 base, with 14 bases left in between. The CDR3 totals 15 residues. CDR3 in amino acids: CASSNPGTQNTEAFF. In DNA, the CDR3 is TGTGCCAGCAGCAATCCCGGGACACAGAACACTGAAGCTTTCTTT.

This clone was observed a single time. The chain couples TRBV19 to TRBJ2-3; D perhaps matches TRBD1 (6 bases). Germline values: CDR1 LNHDA, CDR2 SQIVND (reference sequence). V lost 6 bases to trimming and J lost 0 bases, with 10 bases between them. This CDR3 contains 14 residues. The CDR3 loop reads CASRQGPSTDTQYF. The CDR3 DNA reads TGTGCCAGTAGACAGGGTCCTAGCACAGATACGCAGTATTTT.

The V gene is TRBV5-1, the J gene TRBJ1-1; 8 nucleotides align to TRBD1. In germline, CDR1 is SGHRS, CDR2 YFSETQ. The CDR3 is made up of 17 amino acids. The junction had 12 bases not matched to a gene; V was cut back by 4 bases and J by 1 base. The CDR3 DNA sequence: TGCGCCAGCAGCACGACCCAGGGGGCAGGGTGGAACACTGAAGCTTTCTTT. Translation: CASSTTQGAGWNTEAFF.

The chain links TRBV7-3 to TRBJ2-7, with 7 bases aligning to TRBD1. Germline CDR1 reads SGHTA; CDR2 reads FQGTGA. The V segment lost 2 bases and the J segment 2 bases; nucleotides outside the gene matches: 6. The CDR3 covers 15 residues. In nucleotides, the CDR3 is TGTGCCAGCAGCTTATACCCCGGGACAGCCTACGAGCAGTACTTC. Translation gives CASSLYPGTAYEQYF.

The V gene is TRBV7-9, the J gene TRBJ1-5; D gene unclear. Germline V CDR1 and CDR2: SEHNR, FQNEAQ (reference sequence). The CDR3 loop spans 15 amino acids. Trimming took off 1 base at V and 2 bases at J, with 9 bases between the two ends. CDR3 protein: CASSLDGMGNQPQHF. Here the CDR3 DNA reads TGTGCCAGCAGCTTAGACGGTATGGGCAATCAGCCCCAGCATTTT.

This clone was picked up one time. V and J are TRBV7-8 and TRBJ1-2; 8 bases map to TRBD1. CDR3 length: 16 residues. V shed 5 bases, J shed 4 bases, and the junction held 12 bases outside the gene matches. Germline CDR1 SGHVS, CDR2 FQNEAQ. The CDR3: CASSPFDWTGIYGYTF. DNA of the CDR3: TGTGCCAGCAGCCCTTTTGACTGGACAGGGATCTATGGCTACACCTTC.

The chain combines TRBV5-1 with TRBJ1-3; D is ambiguous. CDR1 is SGHRS and CDR2 is YFSETQ in the germline V gene. The CDR3 runs to 15 residues. V gave up 1 base and J gave up 0 bases, with 8 bases separating them. CDR3 protein: CASSLTALSGNTIYF. The CDR3 DNA reads TGCGCCAGCAGCTTGACAGCCCTCTCTGGAAACACCATATATTTT.

The genes are TRBV5-6 and TRBJ1-2, with 9 bases matching TRBD1. The CDR3 sequence is 15 residues long. The V gene's germline CDR1 is SGHDT and CDR2 YYEEEE. The ends lost 7 bases at V and 4 bases at J; junction bases unmatched: 11. CDR3 in amino acids: CASSSPRGQGYGYTF. The CDR3 DNA sequence: TGTGCCAGCTCATCACCGAGGGGACAGGGCTATGGCTACACCTTC.

The chain joins TRBV5-4 to TRBJ1-2, with 8 bases that match TRBD1. Germline assignment: CDR1 SGHNT and CDR2 YYREEE (reference sequence). V shed 6 bases, J shed 4 bases, and the junction held 11 bases outside the gene matches. The CDR3 covers 15 residues. CDR3 in amino acids: CASTPADRAVYGYTF. CDR3 DNA: TGTGCCAGCACCCCCGCGGACAGGGCAGTCTATGGCTACACCTTC.

This chain connects TRBV27 to TRBJ1-1; TRBD1 matches at 7 bases. The CDR3 spans 14 residues. CDR1 and CDR2 (germline): MNHEY, SMNVEV (reference sequence). Trimming at V came to 5 bases and at J to 1 base, leaving 4 bases not matched to a gene. Written as DNA, the CDR3 is TGTGCCAGCAGTCAGGACAGGAGGAACACTGAAGCTTTCTTT. Amino acid sequence: CASSQDRRNTEAFF.

The chain joins TRBV18 to TRBJ2-7; 8 bases are shared with TRBD2. The V and J ends lost 3 bases and 1 base, in that order; junction bases with no gene match: 8. CDR1 is KGHSH and CDR2 is LQKENI in the germline V gene. The CDR3 sequence is 16 residues long. The CDR3 reads CASSPLFSGKSYEQYF. The DNA of the CDR3 is TGTGCCAGCTCACCCCTGTTTAGCGGGAAATCCTACGAGCAGTACTTC.

This chain joins TRBV19 and TRBJ2-7; D perhaps matches TRBD2 (5 bases). This CDR3 comprises 13 residues. CDR1 LNHDA and CDR2 SQIVND come from the germline V gene (reference sequence). Trimming removed 3 bases at V and 6 bases at J, with 12 bases between. As DNA, the CDR3 is TGTGCCAGTAGTATCGGACTTCCGGGCGAGCAGTACTTC. Translating gives CASSIGLPGEQYF.